This T cell receptor beta chain appears in the sequencing data of a study of cytomegalovirus exposure and HLA in healthy donors. Broader study findings: A later analysis revealed that TCR association rates differed between HLA loci, peaking at DRB1 and bottoming out at HLA-C. Another analysis was done later, and it associated approximately 17,000 TCR beta sequences with HLA alleles at 0.05 false discovery rate.

Germline assignment: CDR1 SGHRS and CDR2 YFSETQ. The ends were cut back, 0 bases at V and 3 bases at J, with 7 bases in the middle. There are 13 residues in the CDR3. The PCR used 60 Vbeta and 13 Jbeta primers. Original processing methods: It was a later analysis that counted about 80 million unique TCR beta chains, of which some 9.9 million were shared. The repertoire was sequenced with immunoSEQ multiplex PCR; TCRdb's copy has only in-frame clones and lacks some. Clonal size and the V and J genes are those of that table, whereas D and trimming came from the DNA. This sample's table has 100,000 or so clones. As to this clone: Its specificity is unknown. The same CDR3 is also encoded by other DNA sequences in this sample.

The clonotype was recovered from a woman in her twenties or thirties in good health and CMV-seronegative. Sequences were obtained from PBMCs. The chain joins TRBV5-1 to TRBJ2-7; D possibly corresponds to TRBD2 (6 bases). CDR3 protein: CASSLAGSYEQYF. The CDR3 DNA reads TGCGCCAGCAGCTTGGCCGGGAGCTACGAGCAGTACTTC. Together with reference TRBV5-1 and TRBJ2-7, the CDR3 gives the full variable domain: KAGVTQTPRYLIKTRGQQVTLSCSPISGHRSVSWYQQTPGQGLQFLFEYFSETQRNKGNFPGRFSGRQFSNSRSEMNVSTLELGDSALYLCASSLAGSYEQYFGPGTRLTVT.